Following are 21 T cell receptor beta chains from one sample sequenced in a study of shared clonotypes between healthy human individuals. Sequencing was performed with immunoSEQ multiplex PCR; in TCRdb, only in-frame clones are kept and a portion is missing. The profile covers some 1,600,000 clones, with nearly 99% appearing a single time and around 0.45% taken by the ten largest. Input material: naive CD4+ T cells sorted from blood. Subset meaning: CD45RA+ positively selected. The receptor source for this set is a man in his thirties or forties in good health.

The genes are TRBV6-1 and TRBJ2-5; no clear D. Germline V gene data show CDR1 as MNHNS and CDR2 as SASEGT. V dropped 7 bases and J dropped 0 bases, with 12 bases sitting between them. CDR3 size: 14 residues. CDR3 DNA: TGTGCCAGCACGGTCGGAGCAGACCAAGAGACCCAGTACTTC. It yields the protein CASTVGADQETQYF.

The genes are TRBV7-6 and TRBJ2-7; no firm D call. The CDR3 has 15 residues. Germline CDR1 SGHVS, CDR2 FNYEAQ. The V gene lost 0 bases and the J gene lost 4 bases, with 13 bases spanning the gap. The CDR3 nucleotides read TGTGCCAGCAGCTTAGCGTCAAACGTGGGATACGAGCAGTACTTC. As protein: CASSLASNVGYEQYF.

This chain's CDR3 is CASSISQGAGTEAFF. CDR3 DNA sequence: TGTGCCAGTAGTATTAGTCAGGGGGCCGGCACTGAAGCTTTCTTT. The chain employs TRBV19 and TRBJ1-1, with 8 bases lining up with TRBD1. The CDR3 consists of 15 residues. V gave up 3 bases and J gave up 4 bases; unmatched junction bases: 7. Germline CDR1 LNHDA, CDR2 SQIVND (reference sequence).

Regarding this clone: Other nucleotide sequences in the sample specify the same CDR3. V and J are TRBV18 and TRBJ1-1; D remains ambiguous. This CDR3 has 13 residues. The germline V gene has CDR1 KGHSH and CDR2 LQKENI. The germline V and J ends were trimmed by 0 bases and 1 base, with 3 bases remaining between them. This CDR3 reads CASSPPSNTEAFF. CDR3 coding DNA: TGTGCCAGCTCACCACCTTCGAACACTGAAGCTTTCTTT. Variable domain in full (rest from reference TRBV18 and TRBJ1-1): NAGVMQNPRHLVRRRGQEARLRCSPMKGHSHVYWYRQLPEEGLKFMVYLQKENIIDESGMPKERFSAEFPKEGPSILRIQQVVRGDSAAYFCASSPPSNTEAFFGQGTRLTVV.

The chain recombines TRBV5-6 with TRBJ2-1, with 9 positions matching TRBD2. V lost 6 bases to trimming and J lost 4 bases; unmatched junction nucleotides: 8. CDR1 is SGHDT, CDR2 YYEEEE, per germline. There are 15 residues in the CDR3. In nucleotides, the CDR3 is TGTGCCAGCACCGCCGGACTAGCGAGATACAATGAGCAGTTCTTC. It codes for CASTAGLARYNEQFF.

The chain has TRBV7-9 and TRBJ1-1; D gene uncertain. CDR1 is SEHNR, CDR2 FQNEAQ, per germline (reference sequence). This CDR3 comprises 13 residues. Trimming cost V 2 bases and J 4 bases, with 8 bases left between them. The CDR3 sequence is CASSLRPATEAFF. The CDR3 DNA follows: TGTGCCAGCAGCTTAAGACCCGCCACTGAAGCTTTCTTT.

The chain carries TRBV9 and TRBJ1-1, with D possibly matching TRBD1 (6 bases). V was clipped by 4 bases and J by 5 bases, with 21 bases between them. Germline-derived CDR1 and CDR2 are SGDLS and YYNGEE. There are 16 residues in the CDR3. The CDR3 spells CASSPNGGRRGTEAFF. Here the CDR3 DNA reads TGTGCCAGCAGCCCTAATGGGGGGCGCAGAGGAACTGAAGCTTTCTTT.

CDR3 loop: CASSVTSGINNEQFF. The DNA of the CDR3 is TGTGCCAGCAGCGTGACTAGCGGAATCAACAATGAGCAGTTCTTC. The V gene is TRBV9, the J gene TRBJ2-1; 9 nucleotides line up with TRBD2. Germline CDR1 reads SGDLS; CDR2 reads YYNGEE. V lost 2 bases to trimming and J lost 5 bases; unmatched junction nucleotides: 5. The CDR3 extends over 15 amino acids.

This sequence joins TRBV2 and TRBJ1-3; 8 bases match TRBD1. Germline CDR1 SNHLY, CDR2 FYNNEI. J gave up 0 bases and V 6 bases, and 4 bases lay outside the gene matches. CDR3 size: 15 residues. The CDR3 sequence: CASRVTGGSGNTIYF. The CDR3 DNA is TGTGCCAGCAGGGTTACAGGGGGCTCTGGAAACACCATATATTTT.

The V gene is TRBV19, the J gene TRBJ2-7, with TRBD1 identical over 8 bases. V lost 5 bases and J lost 3; bases outside the gene matches: 6. This CDR3 has 14 residues. In germline, CDR1 is LNHDA, CDR2 SQIVND (reference sequence). CDR3 nucleotides: TGTGCCAGTAGTTCCCGGGACAGGAACTACGAGCAGTACTTC. Protein sequence: CASSSRDRNYEQYF.

This clone occurred once. The chain couples TRBV18 to TRBJ1-5, with a possible D match to TRBD1 (6 bases). V was cut by 2 bases and J by 3 bases, with 14 bases left in between. The CDR3 runs to 16 residues. Germline V gene lookup returns CDR1 KGHSH and CDR2 LQKENI. CDR3 loop: CASSPNDGGLNQPQHF. In DNA form, the CDR3 reads TGTGCCAGCTCACCAAACGATGGGGGCCTCAATCAGCCCCAGCATTTT.

The rearrangement links TRBV11-3 to TRBJ2-3, with D hard to call. Per germline, CDR1 SGHNT and CDR2 YENEEA. Deletions cut 3 bases from V and 8 bases from J, with 12 bases between. This CDR3 has 13 residues. CDR3 region: CASSFGSIATQYF. CDR3 in DNA: TGTGCCAGCAGCTTTGGAAGCATTGCTACGCAGTATTTT.

V is TRBV10-3 and J is TRBJ2-7; D remains ambiguous. The germline V gene has CDR1 ENHRY and CDR2 SYGVKD. There are 13 residues in the CDR3. With 10 bases removed from V and 4 bases from J, the gap between germline ends came to 17 bases. The CDR3: CATLEVWDYEQYF. The DNA of the CDR3 is TGTGCCACCCTGGAAGTTTGGGATTACGAGCAGTACTTC.

This sequence joins TRBV7-6 and TRBJ1-2, with D possibly being TRBD1 (5 bases). Trimming took 1 base from V and 3 from J, leaving 9 bases between them. This CDR3 is built from 14 residues. CDR1 and CDR2 (germline): SGHVS, FNYEAQ. CDR3 sequence (DNA): TGTGCCAGCAGCTTAGGACAGTGGGACTATGGCTACACCTTC. As protein: CASSLGQWDYGYTF.

The CDR3 spells CASSSHQGGHSYEQYF. DNA of the CDR3: TGTGCCAGCAGCTCTCATCAGGGGGGGCACTCCTACGAGCAGTACTTC. V and J are TRBV5-4 and TRBJ2-7, with D tentatively TRBD1 or TRBD2 (7 bases each). The germline V gene has CDR1 SGHNT and CDR2 YYREEE (reference sequence). The CDR3 has 16 amino acids. The V end lost 3 bases, the J end lost 0 bases, and 16 bases lay between the germline ends.

About this clone: Other nucleotide sequences in the sample specify the same CDR3. J is TRBJ2-1 and V is TRBV9; possible D gene TRBD1, 5 bases. Germline V gene sequence: CDR1 SGDLS, CDR2 YYNGEE. CDR3 length equals 13 residues. V lost 0 bases to trimming and J lost 6 bases, with 7 bases between them. CDR3 protein: CASSVVGANEQFF. As DNA, the CDR3 is TGTGCCAGCAGCGTAGTAGGGGCCAATGAGCAGTTCTTC.

The J gene is TRBJ1-1, the V gene TRBV5-1; the D is unclear. Trimming took off 0 bases at V and 1 base at J, with 10 bases between the two ends. Per the germline V gene, CDR1 is SGHRS and CDR2 is YFSETQ. The CDR3 has 15 amino acids. As DNA, the CDR3 is TGCGCCAGCAGCTTGGTTTCATCGACGAACACTGAAGCTTTCTTT. This encodes CASSLVSSTNTEAFF.

This clone was seen only once. The chain has TRBV7-3 and TRBJ2-7, with 7 bases matching TRBD1. Trimming took 7 bases from V and 4 from J; bases not matched to a gene: 19. Germline values: CDR1 SGHTA, CDR2 FQGTGA. The CDR3 is 17 amino acids. CDR3 amino acids: CASIPPEAGTECYEQYF. For the CDR3, the DNA is TGTGCCAGCATCCCTCCCGAGGCTGGGACAGAGTGTTACGAGCAGTACTTC.

This CDR3 is CASSDGAGRTDTQYF. CDR3 bases: TGTGCCAGCAGTGATGGGGCGGGCCGCACAGATACGCAGTATTTT. V is TRBV6-1 and J is TRBJ2-3; D tentatively fits TRBD1 or TRBD2 (5 bases each). Deletions cut 3 bases from V and 1 base from J, with 11 bases between. In germline, CDR1 is MNHNS, CDR2 SASEGT. The CDR3 extends over 15 amino acids.

This rearrangement joins TRBV7-3 to TRBJ2-1; D is perhaps TRBD2 (5 bases). Germline loops: CDR1 SGHTA, CDR2 FQGTGA. The CDR3 length is 15 residues. Trimming removed 2 bases from V and 3 bases from J, with 11 bases in between. CDR3 sequence reads: CASSLGSAGYNEQFF. CDR3 sequence (DNA): TGTGCCAGCAGCTTAGGGTCTGCGGGCTACAATGAGCAGTTCTTC. The full variable domain, completed using reference TRBV7-3 and TRBJ2-1, is GAGVSQTPSNKVTEKGKYVELRCDPISGHTALYWYRQSLGQGPEFLIYFQGTGAADDSGLPNDRFFAVRPEGSVSTLKIQRTERGDSAVYLCASSLGSAGYNEQFFGPGTRLTVL.

This chain links TRBV2 with TRBJ1-1; TRBD1 matches at 7 bases. V shed 5 bases and J 4 bases; nucleotides not matched to a gene: 7. CDR1 and CDR2 (germline): SNHLY, FYNNEI. CDR3 size: 14 residues. DNA for the CDR3: TGTGCCAGCAGTCTAGGACAGGTTGGCACTGAAGCTTTCTTT. Translated, it gives CASSLGQVGTEAFF. The variable domain in full, completed from reference TRBV2 and TRBJ1-1, reads EPEVTQTPSHQVTQMGQEVILRCVPISNHLYFYWYRQILGQKVEFLVSFYNNEISEKSEIFDDQFSVERPDGSNFTLKIRSTKLEDSAMYFCASSLGQVGTEAFFGQGTRLTVV.